What follows is one T cell receptor (beta chain) and its context. Its target is not known. This CDR3 spans 15 amino acids. In germline, CDR1 is MNHEY, CDR2 SVGEGT. Trimming left V 2 bases short and J 5 bases short, with 15 bases between. At least 5.5 micrograms of total RNA were extracted per sample. This sample is part of a study of blood T cells in healthy people across ages. Primed by a sample-barcoded 5' primer and a J-beta primer mix, a second PCR proceeded for 7 to 11 cycles. TCRdb redid the calling of the 5' RACE reads with MiXCR, one entry per CDR3 protein. The data show just under 550,000 distinct CDR3 sequences, with 24% seen just once and 8.7% held by the top ten. Overall study results and limits: The authors considered diversity estimates from one million T cells to be underestimates.

These data also featured in a second study, about T cells of mothers and their children.

This TCR derives from a boy between 10 and 17 years old in good health. The sequenced material came from blood. The chain has TRBV6-2 or TRBV6-3 and TRBJ2-5; tentatively, D is TRBD1 (6 bases). CDR3 residues: CASSYLRGQGETQYF. CDR3 coding DNA: TGTGCCAGCAGTTACCTCCGGGGCCAGGGGGAGACCCAGTACTTC.